Listed below are T cell receptor beta chains from one sample, sequenced in a study of post-analysis software for immune sequencing data. TCRdb ran MiXCR on the PCR reads and lists one entry per CDR3 protein. The sample consists of under 900,000 distinct CDR3 sequences, roughly 50% of them appearing once. The material sequenced was blood. The receptor source for this set is a girl aged 10-17 years with multiple sclerosis. CDR3s include the opening cysteine and the closing phenylalanine or tryptophan.

v_call: TRBV12-3/TRBV12-4; j_call: .; cdr3_aa: CASQGGTLEQYF
v_call: TRBV29-1; j_call: TRBJ2-7; cdr3_aa: CSVGPEAYEQYF
v_call: TRBV6-4; j_call: TRBJ2-4; cdr3_aa: CASSPSGGSSNIQYF
v_call: TRBV28; j_call: TRBJ2-7; cdr3_aa: CASIGALRIEQYF
v_call: TRBV29-1; j_call: TRBJ2-3; cdr3_aa: CSVVIQVDTQYF
v_call: TRBV5-1; j_call: .; cdr3_aa: CASSLGQDIYEQYF
v_call: TRBV20-1; j_call: TRBJ2-7; cdr3_aa: CSARPWDTQRSYEQYF
v_call: TRBV20-1; j_call: .; cdr3_aa: CSARDVGQGETQYF
v_call: TRBV20-1; j_call: TRBJ2-1; cdr3_aa: CSARLTSGYNEQFF
v_call: TRBV5-1; j_call: TRBJ2-4; cdr3_aa: CASSFWGGKNIQYF
v_call: TRBV6-5; j_call: .; cdr3_aa: CASSRLALGEQYF
v_call: TRBV6-5; j_call: TRBJ2-7; cdr3_aa: CANSYGGSSYEQYF
v_call: TRBV5-1; j_call: TRBJ1-1; cdr3_aa: CASSSGTAKNTEAFF
v_call: TRBV20-1; j_call: TRBJ2-7; cdr3_aa: CSGTPPGGEQYF
v_call: TRBV29-1; j_call: TRBJ1-5; cdr3_aa: CSVGDSVDGNQPQHF
v_call: TRBV20-1; j_call: TRBJ2-1; cdr3_aa: CSARSSGGLSSSYNEQFF
v_call: TRBV5-4; j_call: TRBJ2-6; cdr3_aa: CASSPTRPGGANVLTF
v_call: TRBV6-1; j_call: TRBJ2-5; cdr3_aa: CASRRGQEWETQYF
v_call: TRBV7-3; j_call: TRBJ2-1; cdr3_aa: CASSLSPSGDYNEQFF
v_call: TRBV5-1; j_call: .; cdr3_aa: CASSLQMGTKNIQYF
v_call: TRBV7-8; j_call: TRBJ2-3; cdr3_aa: CASRSGGRVADTQYF
v_call: TRBV12-3/TRBV12-4; j_call: TRBJ2-7; cdr3_aa: CASSFVPGTFFDEQYF
v_call: TRBV20-1; j_call: TRBJ2-1; cdr3_aa: CSAKRGEQFF
v_call: TRBV15; j_call: TRBJ2-5; cdr3_aa: CATWLAGLQQYF
v_call: TRBV7-9; j_call: TRBJ2-1; cdr3_aa: CASRTSGTYNEQFF
v_call: TRBV20-1; j_call: TRBJ2-1; cdr3_aa: CSARSGSDNEQFF
v_call: TRBV20-1; j_call: TRBJ2-7; cdr3_aa: CSAILSGRAVYEQYF
v_call: TRBV29-1; j_call: TRBJ2-7; cdr3_aa: CSVLGAGETYEQYF